This record looks at one T cell receptor beta chain sequence and its context. As yet, its antigen is unknown. The data derive from a study of T cell repertoires in cytomegalovirus infection. Study-level information: Use of recently identified HLA-C-restricted and well-studied HLA-B-restricted CMV epitopes was part of the study. Both a matching HLA type and CMV infection were indicated by public TCR beta signatures.

With 8 bases removed from V and 10 bases from J, the gap between germline ends came to 12 bases. The CDR3 has 12 residues. Germline values: CDR1 MNHEY, CDR2 SMNVEV (reference sequence). Study findings and constraints: HLA-C-restricted CMV clonotypes gave the most frequent clonotype in two of eight donors.

Using its own MiXCR run on the reads, TCRdb lists one record per CDR3 protein. The sample carries around 900,000 distinct CDR3 sequences, less than 35% recorded once. This specimen consisted of cultured CD8+ T cells from PBMCs, obtained from culture after CMV antigen stimulation. The V and J genes are TRBV27 and TRBJ1-6, with a weak D call TRBD1 (5 bases). The sequence was obtained from a human donor in good health (CMV status not recorded). Some clones in this sample may be carry-over from other donors' samples. Here the CDR3 DNA reads TGTGCCAGCGGGTGGACACCCTCACCCCTCCACTTT. Amino acids: CASGWTPSPLHF.